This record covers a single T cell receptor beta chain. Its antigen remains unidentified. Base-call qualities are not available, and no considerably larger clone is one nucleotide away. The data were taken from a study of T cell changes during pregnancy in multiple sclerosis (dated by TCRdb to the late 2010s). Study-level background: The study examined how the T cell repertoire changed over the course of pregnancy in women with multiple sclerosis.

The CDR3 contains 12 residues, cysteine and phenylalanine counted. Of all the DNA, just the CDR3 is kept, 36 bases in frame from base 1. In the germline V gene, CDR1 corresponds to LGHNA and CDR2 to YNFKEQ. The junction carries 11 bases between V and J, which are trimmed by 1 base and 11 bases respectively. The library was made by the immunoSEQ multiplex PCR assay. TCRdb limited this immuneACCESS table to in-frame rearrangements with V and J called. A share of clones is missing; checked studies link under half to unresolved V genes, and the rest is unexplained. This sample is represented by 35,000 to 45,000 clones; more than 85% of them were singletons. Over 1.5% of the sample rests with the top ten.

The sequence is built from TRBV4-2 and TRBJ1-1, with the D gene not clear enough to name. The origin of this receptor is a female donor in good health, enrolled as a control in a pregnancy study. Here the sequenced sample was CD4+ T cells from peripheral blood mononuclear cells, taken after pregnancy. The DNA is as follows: TGTGCCAGCAGCCAAGGCGGGCTATGGGCTTTCTTT. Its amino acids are CASSQGGLWAFF.